The TCR beta chain under discussion was sequenced for a study of human T cells and chemical hapten exposure. Overall study context: 2% DPC applied to an approximately 2 cm by approximately 2 cm arm area sensitized donors. Reading of the patch tests, which applied 0.01% DPC to the upper back, occurred at 6 days. Across samples, TCR yields varied, mostly owing to small differences in pooled library volumes.

Per germline, CDR1 MGHDK and CDR2 SYGVNS. The V gene lost 0 bases and the J gene lost 7 bases, with 7 bases spanning the gap. This CDR3 comprises 14 residues. Ten or more counts support this clonotype. TCRdb re-called the RACE reads with MiXCR, one entry per CDR3 protein. The table includes about 300,000 distinct CDR3 sequences, 5.5% detected once. Documented time point: pre-sensitization, week 0. Treatment in this sample: therapeutic diphenylcyclopropenone sensitization with weekly scalp DPC. Suited to DPC and affected by alopecia, the donors ranged from 18 to 70 years old. This TCR was recovered from a woman between 18 and 29 years old with alopecia areata. Some clones in this sample may be carry-over from other donors' samples. The V call is TRBV25-1, the J call TRBJ1-6; D uncertain. Sample: whole blood, taken in connection with sensitization to the hapten diphenylcyclopropenone (DPC). The CDR3 region is CASSEYLGNSPLHF. The DNA of the CDR3 is TGTGCCAGCAGTGAATATCTCGGAAATTCACCCCTCCACTTT.